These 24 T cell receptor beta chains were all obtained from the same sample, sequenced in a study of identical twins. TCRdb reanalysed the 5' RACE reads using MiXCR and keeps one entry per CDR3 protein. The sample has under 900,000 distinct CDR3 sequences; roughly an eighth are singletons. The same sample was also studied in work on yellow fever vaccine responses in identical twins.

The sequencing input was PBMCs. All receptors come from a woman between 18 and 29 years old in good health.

The CDR3 nucleotides are TGCGCCAGCAGTGAGTTAGGGACTAGCGGGGGAGAAGAGACCCAGTACTTC. Protein product: CASSELGTSGGEETQYF. The genes are TRBV10-2 and TRBJ2-5; 14 bases are a match to TRBD2. The CDR3 has 17 amino acids. CDR1 is WSHSY, CDR2 SAAADI, per germline. Unmatched junction bases numbered 4, after V lost 1 base and J lost 3 bases.

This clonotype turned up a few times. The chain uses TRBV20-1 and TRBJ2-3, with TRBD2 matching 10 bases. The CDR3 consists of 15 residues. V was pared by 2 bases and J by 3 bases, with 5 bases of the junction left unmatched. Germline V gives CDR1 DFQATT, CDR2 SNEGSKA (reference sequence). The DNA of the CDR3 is TGCAGTGCTAGATTAGCGGGGGGACTTACAGATACGCAGTATTTT. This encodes CSARLAGGLTDTQYF.

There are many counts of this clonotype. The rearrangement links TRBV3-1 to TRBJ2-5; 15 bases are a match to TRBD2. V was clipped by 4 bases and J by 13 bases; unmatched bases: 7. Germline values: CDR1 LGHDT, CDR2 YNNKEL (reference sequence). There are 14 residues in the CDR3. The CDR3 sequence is CASSPGTSGGSRYF. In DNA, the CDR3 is TGTGCCAGCAGCCCCGGGACTAGCGGGGGGAGCCGGTACTTC.

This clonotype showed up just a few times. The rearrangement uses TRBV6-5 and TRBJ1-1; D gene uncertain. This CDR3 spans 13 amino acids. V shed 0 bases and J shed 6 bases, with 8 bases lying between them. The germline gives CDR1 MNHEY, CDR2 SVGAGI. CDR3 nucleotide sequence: TGTGCCAGCAGTTACTCGAATGTCGCTGAAGCTTTCTTT. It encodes CASSYSNVAEAFF.

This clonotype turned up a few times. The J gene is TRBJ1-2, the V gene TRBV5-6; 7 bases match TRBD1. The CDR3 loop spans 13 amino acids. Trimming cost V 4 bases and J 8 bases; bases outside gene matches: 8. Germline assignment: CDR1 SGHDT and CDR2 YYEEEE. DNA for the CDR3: TGTGCCAGCAGCCCAGGACAGGCTCACGGCTACACCTTC. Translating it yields CASSPGQAHGYTF.

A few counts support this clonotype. The CDR3 nucleotides are TGTGCCAGCAGTCCAACCCTCGAGCAGTACTTC. The encoded protein is CASSPTLEQYF. This chain uses TRBV12-3 or TRBV12-4 with TRBJ2-7, with no clear D. The CDR3 is made up of 11 amino acids. Trimming removed 5 bases from V and 6 bases from J, with 8 bases in between.

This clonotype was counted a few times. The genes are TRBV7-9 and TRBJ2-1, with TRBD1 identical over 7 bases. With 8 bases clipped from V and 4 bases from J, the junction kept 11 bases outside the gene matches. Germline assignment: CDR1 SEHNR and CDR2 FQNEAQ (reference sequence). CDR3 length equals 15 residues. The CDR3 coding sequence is TGTGCCAGCGACAGGGTCGAAGGGTCGTACAATGAGCAGTTCTTC. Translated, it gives CASDRVEGSYNEQFF.

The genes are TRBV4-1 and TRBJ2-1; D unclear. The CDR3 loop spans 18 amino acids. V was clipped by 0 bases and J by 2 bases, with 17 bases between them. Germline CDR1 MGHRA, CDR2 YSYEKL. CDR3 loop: CASSQDPGSMLTYNEQFF. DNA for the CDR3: TGCGCCAGCAGCCAAGACCCAGGTAGCATGCTGACCTACAATGAGCAGTTCTTC.

CDR3 protein: CASSQVGGYNEQFF. The CDR3 bases are TGTGCCAGCAGCCAAGTGGGGGGGTACAATGAGCAGTTCTTC. The chain links TRBV3-1 to TRBJ2-1, with TRBD2 matching 7 bases. Germline CDR1 LGHDT, CDR2 YNNKEL (reference sequence). This CDR3 contains 14 residues. J was trimmed by 4 bases and V by 1 base; bases with no gene match: 1.

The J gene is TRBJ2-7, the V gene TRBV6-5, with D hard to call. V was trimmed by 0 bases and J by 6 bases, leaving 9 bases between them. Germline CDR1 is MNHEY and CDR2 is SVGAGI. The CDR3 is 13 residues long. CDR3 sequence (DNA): TGTGCCAGCAGTTACTCCCCTGATGGCGAGCAGTACGTC. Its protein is CASSYSPDGEQYV.

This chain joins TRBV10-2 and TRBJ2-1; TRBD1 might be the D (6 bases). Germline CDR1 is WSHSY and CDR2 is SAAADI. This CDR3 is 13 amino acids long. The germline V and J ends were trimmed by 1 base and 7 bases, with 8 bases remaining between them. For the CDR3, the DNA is TGCGCCAGCAGTGAGTTAGGACAGAATGAGCAGTTCTTC. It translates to CASSELGQNEQFF.

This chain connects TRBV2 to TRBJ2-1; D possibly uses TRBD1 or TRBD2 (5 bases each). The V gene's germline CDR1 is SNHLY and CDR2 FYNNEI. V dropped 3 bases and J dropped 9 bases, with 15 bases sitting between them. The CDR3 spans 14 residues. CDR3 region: CASSDDLAGPEQFF. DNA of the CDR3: TGTGCCAGCAGTGATGATCTAGCAGGGCCTGAGCAGTTCTTC.

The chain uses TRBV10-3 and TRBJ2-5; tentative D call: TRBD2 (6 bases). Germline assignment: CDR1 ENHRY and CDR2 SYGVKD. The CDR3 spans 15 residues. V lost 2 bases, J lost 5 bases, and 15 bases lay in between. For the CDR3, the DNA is TGTGCCATCAGTGAGGGGAGGACCTTTTTGGAGACCCAGTACTTC. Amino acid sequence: CAISEGRTFLETQYF.

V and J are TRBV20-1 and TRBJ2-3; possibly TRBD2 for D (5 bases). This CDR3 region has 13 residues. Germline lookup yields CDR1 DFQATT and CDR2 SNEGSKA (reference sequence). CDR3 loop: CSAVRGNSDTQYF. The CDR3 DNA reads TGCAGCGCCGTCCGGGGAAACTCAGATACGCAGTATTTT.

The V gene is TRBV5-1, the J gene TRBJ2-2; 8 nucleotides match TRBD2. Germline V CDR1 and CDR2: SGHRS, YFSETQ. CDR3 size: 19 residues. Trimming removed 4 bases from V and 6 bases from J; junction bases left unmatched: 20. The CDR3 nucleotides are TGCGCCAGCAGCCCTCGATCAGTGGCCGGGGGGGGCAAGGCCGGGGAGCTGTTTTTT. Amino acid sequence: CASSPRSVAGGGKAGELFF.

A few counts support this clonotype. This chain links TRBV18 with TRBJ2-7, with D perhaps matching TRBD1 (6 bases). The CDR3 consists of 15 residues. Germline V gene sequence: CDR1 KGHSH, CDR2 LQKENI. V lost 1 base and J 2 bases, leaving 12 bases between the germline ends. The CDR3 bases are TGTGCCAGCTCACCACAGGGACACGGAGCCTACGAGCAGTACTTC. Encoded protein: CASSPQGHGAYEQYF.

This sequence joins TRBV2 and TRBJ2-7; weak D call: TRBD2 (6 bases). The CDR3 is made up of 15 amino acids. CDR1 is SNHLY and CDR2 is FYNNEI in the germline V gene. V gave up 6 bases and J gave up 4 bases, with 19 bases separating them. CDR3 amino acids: CASSEQRVGPYEQYF. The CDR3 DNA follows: TGTGCCAGCAGCGAACAGCGGGTGGGGCCGTACGAGCAGTACTTC.

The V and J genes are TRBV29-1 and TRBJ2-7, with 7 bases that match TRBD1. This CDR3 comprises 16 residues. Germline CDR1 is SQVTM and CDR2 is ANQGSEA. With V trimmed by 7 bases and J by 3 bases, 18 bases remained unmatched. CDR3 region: CSGRQGLVLTSYEQYF. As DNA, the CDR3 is TGCAGCGGGAGACAGGGCCTGGTATTAACTAGCTACGAGCAGTACTTC.

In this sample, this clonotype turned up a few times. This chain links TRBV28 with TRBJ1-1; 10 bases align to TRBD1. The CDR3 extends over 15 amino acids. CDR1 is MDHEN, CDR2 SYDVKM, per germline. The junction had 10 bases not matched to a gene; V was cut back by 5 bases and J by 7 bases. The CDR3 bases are TGTGCCAGCAGTAGTACGGGACAGGGGTATAATGAAGCTTTCTTT. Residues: CASSSTGQGYNEAFF.

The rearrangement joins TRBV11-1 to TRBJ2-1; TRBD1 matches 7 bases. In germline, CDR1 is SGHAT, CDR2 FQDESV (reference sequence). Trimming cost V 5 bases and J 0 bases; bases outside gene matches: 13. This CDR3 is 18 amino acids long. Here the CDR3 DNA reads TGTGCCAGCAGCCCGAAAGTCGTGACAGGGAGCTCCTACAATGAGCAGTTCTTC. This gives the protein CASSPKVVTGSSYNEQFF.

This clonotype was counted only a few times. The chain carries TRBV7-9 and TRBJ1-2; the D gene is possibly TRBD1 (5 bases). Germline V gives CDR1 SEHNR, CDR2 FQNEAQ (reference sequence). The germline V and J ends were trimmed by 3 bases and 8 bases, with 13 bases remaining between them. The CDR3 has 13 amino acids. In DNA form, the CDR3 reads TGTGCCAGCAGCTTGACCACCGACAGAGGCTACACCTTC. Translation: CASSLTTDRGYTF.

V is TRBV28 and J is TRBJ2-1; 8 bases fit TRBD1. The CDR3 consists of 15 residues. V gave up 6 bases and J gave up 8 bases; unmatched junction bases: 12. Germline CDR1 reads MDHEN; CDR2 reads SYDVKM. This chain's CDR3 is CASSKPGQVLYEQFF. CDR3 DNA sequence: TGTGCCAGCAGCAAACCGGGACAGGTCCTCTATGAGCAGTTCTTC.

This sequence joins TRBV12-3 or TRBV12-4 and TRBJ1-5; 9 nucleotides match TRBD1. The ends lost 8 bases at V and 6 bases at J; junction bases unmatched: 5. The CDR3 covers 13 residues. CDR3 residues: CASGGTGFQPQHF. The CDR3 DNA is TGTGCCAGCGGGGGGACAGGGTTTCAGCCCCAGCATTTT.

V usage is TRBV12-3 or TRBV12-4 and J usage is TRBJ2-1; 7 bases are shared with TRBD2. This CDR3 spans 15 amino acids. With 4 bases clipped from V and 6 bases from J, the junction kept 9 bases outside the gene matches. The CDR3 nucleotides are TGTGCCAGCAGTTGGGAGGGAAGGGTTATCAATGAGCAGTTCTTC. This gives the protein CASSWEGRVINEQFF.